This T cell receptor (beta chain) was identified during a study of response to subunit inactivated influenza vaccine. Each CDR3 protein is one row after TCRdb ran MiXCR on the RT-PCR reads. The sample carries hundreds of thousands of distinct CDR3 sequences, 12% recorded once. This clonotype came up many times. The CDR3 has 15 amino acids. Germline-derived CDR1 and CDR2 are SGHRS and YFSETQ. V lost 4 bases, J lost 1 base, and 14 bases lay in between. The material was non-naive T cells sorted from PBMCs, obtained about 14 days before vaccination. The gene calls are TRBV5-1 and TRBJ1-1; the D is unclear. The receptor's source is a man between 50 and 59 years old who received an inactivated influenza vaccine. The CDR3 region is CASSRALTANTEAFF. CDR3 bases: TGCGCCAGCAGCAGGGCCCTTACAGCGAACACTGAAGCTTTCTTT. Supplemented by reference TRBV5-1 and TRBJ1-1, the full variable domain reads KAGVTQTPRYLIKTRGQQVTLSCSPISGHRSVSWYQQTPGQGLQFLFEYFSETQRNKGNFPGRFSGRQFSNSRSEMNVSTLELGDSALYLCASSRALTANTEAFFGQGTRLTVV.